Sequencing of this T cell receptor (beta chain) was carried out in a study of shared clonotypes between healthy human individuals (dated by TCRdb to about 2020). Study-level background: The cohort comprised a couple of women and a few men aged 18 to 49 years. For each donor, CD4 naive and CD4 memory were each run on three plates, CD8 naive on two plates, and CD8 memory on one plate. To estimate repertoire size and how much clonotype sharing occurs between individuals, the study deeply sequenced the blood TCR repertoires of roughly 5 healthy adults. To increase sequencing depth and limit assay-specific biases, different laboratories used diverse techniques to prepare libraries and sequence TCR repertoires. Each donor's leukapheresis produced roughly between roughly 0.85 and 9 billion PBMCs.

As concerns this clone: Its recognized antigen is unknown. No clone much larger than this one lies a single base away; base qualities are absent.

Healthy HIV-negative adults with no recently reported acute infections or vaccinations were included as donors. Only Caucasian adults living in Nashville, Tennessee, USA were represented among the donors. Magnetic negative selection was used to enrich CD4+ T cells, after which naive cells were positively selected on CD45RA and the negative fraction became the memory subset. After blood collection by leukapheresis, PBMCs were isolated using Ficoll-Histopaque density gradient centrifugation and then cryopreserved in the vapor phase of liquid nitrogen. Analytical flow cytometry was used to check the purity and quantity of every magnetically sorted T cell population. From each sorted fraction, genomic DNA was isolated and quantified by UV absorbance on a Nanodrop 2000c. Broader findings and caveats from the paper: Incomplete sequencing was indicated by rarefaction of sorted-subset datasets, despite the large sequencing depth. Across a handful of donors, about 5.2% of naive CD4, approximately 3.6% of naive CD8, 2.3% of memory CD4, and about 0.44% of memory CD8 clonotypes were shared. Sampling was limited to blood, and TCR repertoires in tissue likely differ from TCR repertoires in blood. Higher generation probabilities were observed for clonotypes shared by all four sorted-subset donors than for non-shared clonotypes. Estimated clonotype richness was generally larger for naive than for memory subsets. The small number of donors limited the genetic and exposure-history diversity represented. Pairwise subsampling indicated that sequencing depth was expected to affect the degree of clonotype sharing among donors.

CDR1 SGHNT and CDR2 YYREEE are derived from the germline V gene (reference sequence). The CDR3, from cysteine to phenylalanine, totals 16 residues. The kept DNA is CDR3 alone, 48 bases in frame from the first base. V and J lose 4 bases and 0 bases, and a span of 11 bases separates them. Using the deep immunoSEQ assay, TCR CDR3 regions were amplified from genomic DNA by multiplex PCR. Extracted genomic DNA from each cell subset was spread evenly across all wells of several immunoSEQ 96-well plates, with each plate serving as a replicate. Each replicate PCR for sorted subsets received 200 ng genomic DNA, equal to about 30,000 T cell genomes. Purified libraries were measured with a Qubit 3.0 fluorometer, size-checked on a Bioanalyzer 2100, and measured again with the KAPA Library Quantification kit. A separate single-read 150-cycle Illumina NextSeq 550 flow cell was used to sequence each immunoSEQ 96-well plate. The original methods were these. Because the immunoSEQ output held only junctional sequences and lacked quality scores, the filtering could not match the filtering applied to full-length reads. Sequences were annotated with PyIR, a Python wrapper for IgBLAST v1.9, using IMGT germline references to assign V/J genes and CDR3. Reads were filtered out if the reads had weak V/J assignments (E-value above 1e-6), no CDR3, stop codons, out-of-frame junctions, or ambiguous translated residues. V3J clonotypes were defined by identical inferred V gene, J gene, and CDR3 amino acid sequence. To compute the percentage overlap between repertoires, the number of shared unique clonotypes was divided by the size of the smaller repertoire. Repertoire richness was assessed with RTK rarefaction, the Chao1 estimator, and Recon v2.1 estimates of unobserved clonotypes. For all TCRbeta clonotypes obtained by the gDNA method from a handful of donors, generation probabilities were computed with OLGA. In TCRdb, the immuneACCESS table is reduced to in-frame sequences with V and J assigned. These tables do not hold every clone; where another copy was compared, an unresolved V gene accounts for under half, and the others remain unexplained. For V, J and clone size, that table is used; D and trimming come from the DNA. Within this sample are roughly 1,500,000 clones, with 98% of them counted one time only. 0.36% of the sample comes from the top ten.

Sequencing input: naive CD4+ T cells sorted from blood. The label giving this sample's cell subset or site can be read as: CD45RA+ positively selected. This TCR came from a man aged 30 to 45 in good health. This chain joins TRBV5-4 to TRBJ2-6; too little of a D gene remains to name it. CDR3 loop: CASSLVIASGANVLTF. The nucleotides are TGTGCCAGCAGCCTCGTGATTGCCTCTGGGGCCAACGTCCTGACTTTC.